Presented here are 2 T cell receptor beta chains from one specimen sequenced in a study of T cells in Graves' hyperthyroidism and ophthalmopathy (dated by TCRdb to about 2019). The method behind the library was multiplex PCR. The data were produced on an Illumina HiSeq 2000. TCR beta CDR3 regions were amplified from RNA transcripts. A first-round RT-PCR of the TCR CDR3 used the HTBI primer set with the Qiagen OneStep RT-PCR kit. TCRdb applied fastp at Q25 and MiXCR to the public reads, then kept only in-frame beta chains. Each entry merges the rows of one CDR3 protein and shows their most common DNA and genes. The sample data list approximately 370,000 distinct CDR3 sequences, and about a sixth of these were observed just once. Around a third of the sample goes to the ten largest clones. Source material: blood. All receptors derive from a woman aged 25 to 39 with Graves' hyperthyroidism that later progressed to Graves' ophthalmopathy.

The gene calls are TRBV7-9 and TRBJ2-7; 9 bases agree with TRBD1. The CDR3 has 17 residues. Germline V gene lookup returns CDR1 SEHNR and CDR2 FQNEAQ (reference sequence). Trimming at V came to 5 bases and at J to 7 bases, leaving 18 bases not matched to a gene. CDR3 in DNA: TGTGCCAGCAGCCCGATTAGCCGGGACAGGGTCTCATGGGAGCAGTACTTC. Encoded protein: CASSPISRDRVSWEQYF.

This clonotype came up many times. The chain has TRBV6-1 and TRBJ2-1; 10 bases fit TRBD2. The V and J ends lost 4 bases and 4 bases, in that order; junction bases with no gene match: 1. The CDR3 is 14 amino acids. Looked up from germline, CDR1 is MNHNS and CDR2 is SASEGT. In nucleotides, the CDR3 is TGTGCCAGCAGTGGACTAGCGGGTTACAATGAGCAGTTCTTC. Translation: CASSGLAGYNEQFF.